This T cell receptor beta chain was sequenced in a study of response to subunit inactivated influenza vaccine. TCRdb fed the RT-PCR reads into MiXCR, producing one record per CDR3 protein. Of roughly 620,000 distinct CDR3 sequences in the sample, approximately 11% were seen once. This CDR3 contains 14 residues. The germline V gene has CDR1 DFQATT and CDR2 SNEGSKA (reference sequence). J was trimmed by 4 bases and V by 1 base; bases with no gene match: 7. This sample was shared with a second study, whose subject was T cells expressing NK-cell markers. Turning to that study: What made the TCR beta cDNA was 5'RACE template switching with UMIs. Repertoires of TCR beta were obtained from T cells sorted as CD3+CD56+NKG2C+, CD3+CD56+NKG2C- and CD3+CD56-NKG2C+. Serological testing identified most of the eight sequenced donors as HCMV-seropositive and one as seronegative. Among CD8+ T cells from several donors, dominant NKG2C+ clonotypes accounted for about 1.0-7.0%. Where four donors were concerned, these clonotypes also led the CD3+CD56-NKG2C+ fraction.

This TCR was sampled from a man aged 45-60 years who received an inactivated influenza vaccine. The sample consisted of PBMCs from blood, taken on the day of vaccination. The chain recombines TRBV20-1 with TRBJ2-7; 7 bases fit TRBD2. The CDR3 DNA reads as TGCAGTGCTAGAGGTCCCTCGGGGGGATACGAGCAGTACTTC. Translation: CSARGPSGGYEQYF.